The clone carrying this T cell receptor beta chain came up many times. Its antigen remains unidentified. RNA transcripts were the template, and TCR beta CDR3 regions were amplified from them. The workflow started with a first-round RT-PCR run with HTBI primers and then moved on to a second-round multiplex PCR. TCRdb redid the calling of the multiplex PCR reads with MiXCR, one entry per CDR3 protein. The table lists 680,000 or so distinct CDR3 sequences, 22% of them singletons, with 7.1% in the top ten. This entry belongs to a study of Graves' ophthalmopathy and Graves' hyperthyroidism. CDR1 and CDR2 from the germline V gene are SGHAT and FQDESV (reference sequence). V lost 5 bases and J lost 6, with 16 bases in between. The CDR3 sequence is 14 residues long. Overall study findings and caveats: With about 88% sensitivity and approximately 79% specificity, a 13-signature model separated ophthalmopathy from stable hyperthyroidism.

PBMCs stemmed from around 10 ml of fresh peripheral blood. Sequencing input: peripheral blood. The chain employs TRBV11-1 and TRBJ1-1; D ambiguous. The clonotype originates from a woman aged 18-35 years with stable Graves' hyperthyroidism. Some clones in this sample may be carry-over from other donors' samples. The DNA of the CDR3 is TGTGCCAGCAGCCCCGGCCCCCGGAGCCCTGAAGCTTTCTTT. Amino acid sequence: CASSPGPRSPEAFF.